These 12 T cell receptor beta chains came from one sample sequenced in a study of blood T cell repertoires in COVID-19. Assay used: immunoSEQ multiplex PCR; TCRdb lists only in-frame clones, some missing. Of approximately 440,000 clones in the sample, 90% were seen once. Sequencing was done on a sample of PBMCs or T cells enriched from blood (not recorded which). Every receptor here comes from a man aged 18-30 years who had recovered from COVID-19.

The rearrangement joins TRBV12-3 or TRBV12-4 to TRBJ1-2, with TRBD1 matching over 7 bases. This CDR3 comprises 12 residues. V dropped 7 bases and J dropped 6; count of bases not matched to a gene: 5. The CDR3 DNA follows: TGTGCCAGCACGAGGGGGCTGGATGGCTACACCTTC. This translates into CASTRGLDGYTF.

This clone occurred a few times. This chain links TRBV3-1 (or the pseudogene TRBV3-2) with TRBJ1-2; tentatively, D is TRBD1 (5 bases). V was trimmed by 1 base and J by 0 bases, leaving 9 bases between them. The germline CDR1 and CDR2 sequences are LGHDT and YNNKEL (reference sequence). CDR3 length: 15 residues. The CDR3 here is CASSQGGGANYGYTF. The CDR3 nucleotides are TGTGCCAGCAGCCAAGGTGGGGGGGCTAACTATGGCTACACCTTC.

The V gene is TRBV7-2, the J gene TRBJ2-5, with 8 bases identical to TRBD2. Germline loops: CDR1 SGHTA, CDR2 FQGNSA. V was pared by 4 bases and J by 0 bases, with 10 bases of the junction left unmatched. The length of the CDR3 is 17 residues. The CDR3 nucleotides read TGTGCCAGCAGCTCTCCCCAACTAGCGGAGTACCAAGAGACCCAGTACTTC. It translates to CASSSPQLAEYQETQYF.

The gene calls are TRBV5-6 and TRBJ1-2, with 8 positions matching TRBD1. Germline V lookup: CDR1 SGHDT, CDR2 YYEEEE. This CDR3 spans 15 amino acids. J lost 1 base, V lost 4 bases, and 6 bases had no gene match. CDR3 loop: CASSAGTGHNYGYTF. In DNA form, the CDR3 reads TGTGCCAGCAGCGCGGGGACAGGACATAACTATGGCTACACCTTC.

V gene TRBV14 combines with J gene TRBJ2-6; D not resolved. This CDR3 contains 15 residues. V lost 4 bases and J lost 2, with 9 bases in between. CDR1 SGHDN and CDR2 FVKESK come from the germline V gene. The CDR3 coding sequence is TGTGCCAGCAGCCTCAGGAACGCTGGGGCCAACGTCCTGACTTTC. Translating gives CASSLRNAGANVLTF.

This rearrangement joins TRBV28 to TRBJ1-2; maybe TRBD1 (5 bases). V lost 4 bases to trimming and J lost 4 bases, with 10 bases between them. The CDR3 has 13 amino acids. Germline V gene lookup returns CDR1 MDHEN and CDR2 SYDVKM. CDR3 in DNA: TGTGCCAGCAGTTCGACAGCCCTCTATGGCTACACCTTC. This translates into CASSSTALYGYTF.

Concerning this clone itself: In this CDR3 the conserved last residue, phenylalanine or tryptophan, is missing, so a read error is likely. The limits of the CDR3 on the DNA are not certain, so only TCRdb's listed CDR3 is given. This rearrangement joins TRBV20-1 to TRBJ1-1; the table's TRBD1 call for D was not verified on the DNA. Germline loops: CDR1 DFQATT, CDR2 SNEGSKA (reference sequence). The CDR3 is 11 amino acids in total, end residues counted. CDR3 sequence: CSARDDPGTVI.

The rearrangement joins TRBV30 to TRBJ1-1; possible D gene TRBD1, 6 bases. The CDR3 loop spans 14 amino acids. V lost 2 bases and J 1 base, leaving 11 bases between the germline ends. Germline V gene sequence: CDR1 GTSNPN, CDR2 SVGIG (reference sequence). DNA of the CDR3: TGTGCCTGGAGTTCGACAGGTAGGAACACTGAAGCTTTCTTT. Translating gives CAWSSTGRNTEAFF.

The chain combines TRBV3-1 (or the pseudogene TRBV3-2) with TRBJ1-2; D might be TRBD1 (6 bases). Deletions cut 4 bases from V and 8 bases from J, with 11 bases between. CDR1 and CDR2 from the germline V gene are LGHDT and YNNKEL (reference sequence). The CDR3 loop spans 12 amino acids. The CDR3 nucleotides are TGTGCCAGCAGCCGAACAGGGTTAGGCTACACCTTC. It encodes CASSRTGLGYTF.

This clone has just a few counts. Within the sample, other DNA sequences also encode this same CDR3. V usage is TRBV3-1 (or the pseudogene TRBV3-2) and J usage is TRBJ1-5; 10 bases match TRBD1. V lost 1 base and J lost 2; bases outside the gene matches: 2. CDR3 size: 16 residues. The germline CDR1 and CDR2 sequences are LGHDT and YNNKEL (reference sequence). DNA of the CDR3: TGTGCCAGCAGCCAAGCTGGGACAGGGGGCAATCAGCCCCAGCATTTT. Residues: CASSQAGTGGNQPQHF.

This chain links TRBV19 with TRBJ1-6, with TRBD1 matching 8 bases. The CDR3 totals 14 residues. The germline CDR1 and CDR2 sequences are LNHDA and SQIVND (reference sequence). V was pared by 7 bases and J by 6 bases, with 5 bases of the junction left unmatched. CDR3 residues: CASTLTGVNSPLHF. CDR3 DNA sequence: TGTGCCAGTACCCTGACAGGGGTTAATTCACCCCTCCACTTT.

This chain uses TRBV5-6 with TRBJ1-1; 8 nucleotides align to TRBD1. The CDR3 is made up of 15 amino acids. CDR1 SGHDT and CDR2 YYEEEE come from the germline V gene. V was pared by 4 bases and J by 4 bases, with 9 bases of the junction left unmatched. CDR3 nucleotide sequence: TGTGCCAGCAGCCCGCCGACAGGGGAAGGCACTGAAGCTTTCTTT. This encodes CASSPPTGEGTEAFF.